The 3 T cell receptor beta chains below come from one sample, sequenced in a study of blood T cells in healthy people across ages. PCR was performed a second time for 7 to 11 cycles using a sample-barcoded 5' primer and a J-beta primer mix. TCRdb re-called the 5' RACE reads with MiXCR, one entry per CDR3 protein. The sample contains some 1.8 million distinct CDR3 sequences, about 39% of which appear only once. The material sequenced was blood. The receptors originated from a human donor in good health.

This clonotype occurred a few times. The chain employs TRBV29-1 and TRBJ2-7; weak D call: TRBD2 (6 bases). CDR3 length: 13 residues. The V and J ends lost 6 bases and 2 bases respectively, with 14 bases between them. Germline assignment: CDR1 SQVTM and CDR2 ANQGSEA. Written as DNA, the CDR3 is TGCAGCGTCGCCTCGGGACTGGCCTACGAGCAGTACTTC. Its protein product is CSVASGLAYEQYF.

This clonotype was counted between two and nine times. J is TRBJ1-2 and V is TRBV6-4, with 10 bases matching TRBD1. Looked up from germline, CDR1 is MRHNA and CDR2 is SNTAGT. Losses at the gene ends were 2 bases for V and 5 bases for J; bases not matched to a gene: 5. The CDR3 extends over 15 amino acids. The CDR3 coding sequence is TGTGCCAGCAGTGACCCTTGGACAGGGGGTTATGGCTACACCTTC. This gives the protein CASSDPWTGGYGYTF.

The J gene is TRBJ2-7, the V gene TRBV6-2 or TRBV6-3, with 7 bases aligning to TRBD1. Germline CDR1 and CDR2: MNHEY and SVGEGT. CDR3 size: 15 residues. V gave up 5 bases and J gave up 2 bases; unmatched junction bases: 9. The chain's CDR3 is CASSPPWTGAYEQYF. The CDR3 DNA is TGTGCCAGCAGTCCCCCATGGACAGGAGCCTACGAGCAGTACTTC.